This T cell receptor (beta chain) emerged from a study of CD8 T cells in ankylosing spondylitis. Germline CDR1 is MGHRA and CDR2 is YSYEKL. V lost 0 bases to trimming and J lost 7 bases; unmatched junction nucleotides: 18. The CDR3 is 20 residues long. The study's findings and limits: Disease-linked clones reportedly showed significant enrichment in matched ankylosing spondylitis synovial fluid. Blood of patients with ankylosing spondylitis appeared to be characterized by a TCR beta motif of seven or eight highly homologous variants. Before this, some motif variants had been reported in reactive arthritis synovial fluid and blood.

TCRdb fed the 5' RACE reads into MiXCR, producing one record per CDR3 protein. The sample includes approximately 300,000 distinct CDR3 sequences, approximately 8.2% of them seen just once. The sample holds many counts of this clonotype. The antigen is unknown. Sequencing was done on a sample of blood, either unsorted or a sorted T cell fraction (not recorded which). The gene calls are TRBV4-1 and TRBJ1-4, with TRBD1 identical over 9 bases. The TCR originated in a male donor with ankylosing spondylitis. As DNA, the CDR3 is TGCGCCAGCAGCCAAGACCCGGGACAGGGAATATTAAGCTTGGGTGAAAAACTGTTTTTT. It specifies CASSQDPGQGILSLGEKLFF.